These T cell receptor beta chains were read from a single sample in a study of blood T cell repertoires in COVID-19. The method was immunoSEQ multiplex PCR; TCRdb's version includes in-frame clones alone and lacks a portion of them. Found here are under 200,000 clones, about 86% of them singletons; the top ten hold roughly 2.6%. Sequencing was performed on peripheral blood. The receptor set was obtained from a human donor with acute or convalescent COVID-19. The donor label of this sample is uncertain. CDR3s include the opening cysteine and the closing phenylalanine or tryptophan. A D gene is named only where the DNA matches it firmly. Only some rows state a clone size, as once, few, many or a class for expanded clones.

size: -
J: TRBJ2-5
V: TRBV18
D: TRBD1
CDR3: CASSPRGQGYQETQYF
DNA: TGTGCCAGCTCACCGAGGGGACAGGGGTACCAAGAGACCCAGTACTTC

size: -
J: TRBJ1-5
V: TRBV28
D: -
CDR3: CASSSLPGLVYSNQPQHF
DNA: TGTGCCAGCAGTTCCCTACCGGGACTGGTCTATAGCAATCAGCCCCAGCATTTT

size: -
J: TRBJ2-7
V: TRBV5-1
D: -
CDR3: CASSFEGAYEQYF
DNA: TGCGCCAGCAGCTTCGAGGGTGCCTACGAGCAGTACTTC

size: -
J: TRBJ2-5
V: TRBV5-1
D: -
CDR3: CASSSVVRETQYF
DNA: TGCGCCAGCAGCTCGGTAGTCCGAGAGACCCAGTACTTC

size: -
J: TRBJ1-1
V: TRBV5-1
D: -
CDR3: CASSLEAKTYTEAFF
DNA: TGCGCCAGCAGCTTGGAGGCCAAGACATATACTGAAGCTTTCTTT

size: -
J: TRBJ1-5
V: TRBV18
D: TRBD1
CDR3: CASSWTGASNQPQHF
DNA: TGTGCCAGCTCATGGACAGGGGCAAGCAATCAGCCCCAGCATTTT

size: -
J: TRBJ1-4
V: TRBV28
D: -
CDR3: CASTLTGKNEKLFF
DNA: TGTGCCAGCACCCTGACGGGTAAAAATGAAAAACTGTTTTTT

size: -
J: TRBJ1-5
V: TRBV18
D: TRBD1
CDR3: CASSPGTGYQPQHF
DNA: TGTGCCAGCTCACCCGGGACAGGTTATCAGCCCCAGCATTTT

size: -
J: TRBJ1-4
V: TRBV10-3
D: TRBD1
CDR3: CAISVGQGKNEKLFF
DNA: TGTGCCATCAGTGTAGGACAGGGCAAGAATGAAAAACTGTTTTTT

size: -
J: TRBJ2-1
V: TRBV5-1
D: TRBD1
CDR3: CASSLGGADEQFF
DNA: TGCGCCAGCAGCTTAGGGGGCGCGGATGAGCAGTTCTTC

size: once
J: TRBJ2-1
V: TRBV7-2
D: -
CDR3: CASSLARGSYNEQFF
DNA: TGTGCCAGCAGCTTAGCGCGGGGCTCCTACAATGAGCAGTTCTTC

size: -
J: TRBJ2-5
V: TRBV19
D: -
CDR3: CASSIGGGWETQYF
DNA: TGTGCCAGTAGTATCGGCGGTGGGTGGGAGACCCAGTACTTC

size: -
J: TRBJ1-5
V: TRBV28
D: -
CDR3: CASSLGQGNQPQHF
DNA: TGTGCCAGCAGCCTGGGACAAGGAAATCAGCCCCAGCATTTT

size: -
J: TRBJ1-1
V: TRBV3-1/TRBV3-2
D: TRBD1
CDR3: CASSQRGTGLNTEAFF
DNA: TGTGCCAGCAGCCAAAGGGGGACAGGCTTGAACACTGAAGCTTTCTTT

size: once
J: TRBJ2-7
V: TRBV5-6
D: TRBD2
CDR3: CASSLKRGNYEQYF
DNA: TGTGCCAGCAGCTTGAAGCGGGGGAACTACGAGCAGTACTTC

size: -
J: TRBJ2-1
V: TRBV29-1
D: -
CDR3: CSVGARRLGGEQFF
DNA: TGCAGCGTAGGAGCCCGGAGGCTGGGCGGGGAGCAGTTCTTC

size: -
J: TRBJ2-2
V: TRBV7-9
D: TRBD1
CDR3: CASSLRSRQGEVTGELFF
DNA: TGTGCCAGCAGCTTAAGGTCAAGACAGGGGGAGGTCACCGGGGAGCTGTTTTTT

size: -
J: TRBJ1-1
V: TRBV5-4
D: -
CDR3: CASSLGEGLRAEAFF
DNA: TGTGCCAGCAGCTTGGGTGAGGGACTGAGGGCTGAAGCTTTCTTT